This T cell receptor (beta chain) is drawn from a study of human T cells and chemical hapten exposure. At the level of the study: Patch tests applied 0.01% DPC to the upper back, read at 6 days.

Time point defined: patch test 3, about 24 weeks after DPC sensitization. Treatment described: therapeutic diphenylcyclopropenone sensitization with weekly scalp DPC. Study conclusions and caveats: Significantly more large CDR3 similarity clusters arose among expanded TCRs than among controls.

On this clonotype itself: What it binds is not known.

CDR3 length: 15 residues. CDR1 is MNHEY and CDR2 is SMNVEV in the germline V gene (reference sequence). Trimming at V came to 6 bases and at J to 6 bases, leaving 8 bases not matched to a gene. TCRdb reprocessed the RACE reads via MiXCR and lists one record per CDR3 protein. The table includes just under 60,000 distinct CDR3 sequences, roughly an eighth detected once. The clonotype comes from a young man with alopecia areata. Some clones in this sample may be carry-over from other donors' samples. The starting material was whole blood, obtained in connection with sensitization to the hapten diphenylcyclopropenone (DPC). J is TRBJ1-5 and V is TRBV27, with 10 bases aligning to TRBD1. This chain's CDR3 is CASRPRTGGSQPQHF. The CDR3 DNA follows: TGTGCCAGCAGACCCCGGACAGGGGGGAGTCAGCCCCAGCATTTT.